These 6 T cell receptor beta chains were sequenced from one sample in a study of T-cell memory formation after mild COVID-19. TCRdb redid the calling of the 5' RACE reads with MiXCR, one entry per CDR3 protein. The sample includes roughly 240,000 distinct CDR3 sequences, around 15% of them seen just once. Material: PBMCs or a T cell subset sorted from them (not recorded which). Every receptor here comes from a man between 18 and 35 years old who had mild COVID-19 (a few samples of this study predate the infection). Cell type and time point are not known.

The chain carries TRBV7-2 and TRBJ1-5; no firm D call. The V and J ends lost 5 bases and 11 bases respectively, with 13 bases between them. The CDR3 spans 12 residues. Per the germline V gene, CDR1 is SGHTA and CDR2 is FQGNSA. The CDR3 loop is CASSPLLGTQHF. The CDR3 DNA sequence: TGTGCCAGCAGCCCCCTTCTAGGGACCCAGCATTTT.

A few counts support this clonotype. The chain couples TRBV7-9 to TRBJ2-3; 8 positions agree with TRBD2. This CDR3 is built from 15 residues. CDR1 is SEHNR and CDR2 is FQNEAQ in the germline V gene (reference sequence). The junction had 13 bases not matched to a gene; V was cut back by 8 bases and J by 6 bases. CDR3 DNA sequence: TGTGCCAGCTCCCAACCAGCTAGCGGGTGGGATACGCAGTATTTT. Amino acid sequence: CASSQPASGWDTQYF.

Worth noting for this clonotype: The junction departs from the called germline gene at one end, perhaps through a read error. In nucleotides, the CDR3 is TGTGCCAGCAGCTCGGGCCAGGGGTGGATTCGCTACCCCTTC. Translation gives CASSSGQGWIRYPF. This sequence joins TRBV6-2 or TRBV6-3 and TRBJ1-2; D is perhaps TRBD1 (6 bases). The germline V gene encodes CDR1 MNHEY and CDR2 SVGEGT. The CDR3 spans 14 residues.

V gene TRBV5-1 combines with J gene TRBJ2-7; 8 nucleotides match TRBD1. The junction had 5 bases not matched to a gene; V was cut back by 4 bases and J by 2 bases. Germline-derived CDR1 and CDR2 are SGHRS and YFSETQ. The CDR3 consists of 14 residues. The chain's CDR3 is CASSVGTGTYEQYF. For the CDR3, the DNA is TGCGCCAGCAGCGTCGGGACAGGCACCTACGAGCAGTACTTC.

This chain uses TRBV20-1 with TRBJ2-1; a possible D gene is TRBD2 (5 bases). The germline V gene has CDR1 DFQATT and CDR2 SNEGSKA (reference sequence). The CDR3 sequence is 12 residues long. V was pared by 6 bases and J by 4 bases, with 10 bases between. CDR3 bases: TGCAGTGCCGGGCGAGGGTACAATGAGCAGTTCTTC. Translation gives CSAGRGYNEQFF.

This clonotype came up a few times. This rearrangement joins TRBV7-8 to TRBJ2-7; D is unclear. This CDR3 region has 11 residues. CDR1 is SGHVS, CDR2 FQNEAQ, per germline. V was pared by 4 bases and J by 3 bases, with 4 bases between. CDR3 in amino acids: CASSSVYEQYF. The CDR3 DNA reads TGTGCCAGCAGCTCGGTCTACGAGCAGTACTTC.